These 12 T cell receptor beta chains originate from one sample sequenced in a study of cytomegalovirus exposure and HLA in healthy donors. Researchers ran the PCR with 60 Vbeta and 13 Jbeta primers. Repertoires were generated with immunoSEQ multiplex PCR, while TCRdb's copy carries only in-frame clones and drops some. The table has around 190,000 clones, about 69% seen once; the top ten hold 4% to 5%. The sample consisted of PBMCs. The receptor set was obtained from a man aged 25 to 40 in good health and CMV-seropositive.

This clone showed up just a few times. The chain employs TRBV4-3 and TRBJ1-1; D is unclear. Trimming left V 4 bases short and J 3 bases short, with 12 bases between. Germline values: CDR1 LGHNA, CDR2 YSLEER. The CDR3 totals 14 residues. In DNA form, the CDR3 reads TGCGCCAGCAGCCTCGGGGAGGGTGACACTGAAGCTTTCTTT. It is translated as CASSLGEGDTEAFF.

The chain joins TRBV28 to TRBJ2-3; 7 bases agree with TRBD1. V lost 2 bases, J lost 4 bases, and 9 bases stayed unmatched. The CDR3 covers 16 residues. Germline V lookup: CDR1 MDHEN, CDR2 SYDVKM. The CDR3 here is CASSLGGPQGADTQYF. CDR3 in DNA: TGTGCCAGCAGTTTAGGGGGCCCGCAGGGGGCAGATACGCAGTATTTT.

J is TRBJ2-5 and V is TRBV30, with 8 bases that match TRBD2. Germline loops: CDR1 GTSNPN, CDR2 SVGIG (reference sequence). The CDR3 is 15 amino acids. V lost 0 bases and J lost 6; bases outside the gene matches: 9. This CDR3 is CAWSVPWTSRQTQYF. CDR3 DNA: TGTGCCTGGAGTGTACCCTGGACTAGCAGGCAGACCCAGTACTTC.

The rearrangement links TRBV14 to TRBJ1-2, with 11 bases aligning to TRBD1. The CDR3 consists of 16 residues. In germline, CDR1 is SGHDN, CDR2 FVKESK. J gave up 6 bases and V 1 base, and 7 bases lay outside the gene matches. CDR3 sequence reads: CASSQARTGGLDGYTF. The CDR3 DNA is TGTGCCAGCAGCCAAGCCCGGACAGGGGGCTTGGATGGCTACACCTTC.

As to this clone: Mismatch with germline at one junction end may stem from a read error. Different DNA sequences within this sample yield the same CDR3. The chain links TRBV19 to TRBJ2-5; maybe TRBD1 (5 bases). CDR3 length: 14 amino acids. In germline, CDR1 is LNHDA, CDR2 SQIVND (reference sequence). The CDR3 region has the DNA TGTGCTAGTAGTATCCAGGGTAGACAAGAGACCCAGTACTTC. The encoded protein is CASSIQGRQETQYF.

In its sample, this clone was seen a few times. V usage is TRBV7-2 and J usage is TRBJ1-1, with TRBD1 matching over 9 bases. CDR3 length equals 14 residues. Looked up from germline, CDR1 is SGHTA and CDR2 is FQGNSA. J lost 7 bases, V lost 3 bases, and 6 bases had no gene match. The CDR3 protein is CASSFTGGQGEAFF. The CDR3 region has the DNA TGTGCCAGCAGCTTCACAGGGGGCCAAGGTGAAGCTTTCTTT.

J is TRBJ1-3 and V is TRBV7-2; TRBD1 agrees at 7 bases. Looked up from germline, CDR1 is SGHTA and CDR2 is FQGNSA. The ends lost 5 bases at V and 0 bases at J; junction bases unmatched: 4. This CDR3 spans 15 amino acids. The CDR3 DNA is TGTGCCAGCAGCCTACAGGGGAGCTCTGGAAACACCATATATTTT. Translated: CASSLQGSSGNTIYF. The complete variable domain, with remaining parts taken from reference TRBV7-2 and TRBJ1-3, reads GAGVSQSPSNKVTEKGKDVELRCDPISGHTALYWYRQSLGQGLEFLIYFQGNSAPDKSGLPSDRFSAERTGGSVSTLTIQRTQQEDSAVYLCASSLQGSSGNTIYFGEGSWLTVV.

CDR3 sequence (DNA): TGTGCCAGTAGTTTGGACAGGAGGGGAGAAAAACTGTTTTTT. Translating it yields CASSLDRRGEKLFF. The V gene is TRBV19, the J gene TRBJ1-4; 7 bases are shared with TRBD1. Germline V gene data show CDR1 as LNHDA and CDR2 as SQIVND (reference sequence). The CDR3 contains 14 residues. The V segment lost 5 bases and the J segment 8 bases; nucleotides outside the gene matches: 8.

The chain has TRBV4-3 and TRBJ1-2; the D gene is possibly TRBD1 (6 bases). Trimming stripped 4 bases from V and 2 bases from J, with 14 bases between. The germline V gene has CDR1 LGHNA and CDR2 YSLEER. The CDR3 has 15 amino acids. The CDR3 region is CASSLSPQGNYGYTF. The CDR3 DNA is TGCGCCAGCAGCCTATCCCCTCAGGGGAACTATGGCTACACCTTC.

The chain uses TRBV7-3 and TRBJ2-1; TRBD2 aligns across 11 bases. This CDR3 region has 16 residues. Per the germline V gene, CDR1 is SGHTA and CDR2 is FQGTGA. V gave up 4 bases and J gave up 7 bases; unmatched junction bases: 9. Here the CDR3 DNA reads TGTGCCAGCAGCTACCTAACTAGCGGGAGAATGAATGAGCAGTTCTTC. This encodes CASSYLTSGRMNEQFF.

The chain carries TRBV7-2 and TRBJ2-3, with TRBD2 as a possible D gene (6 bases). V lost 5 bases and J lost 15, with 18 bases in between. The CDR3 has 12 residues. In germline, CDR1 is SGHTA, CDR2 FQGNSA. As DNA, the CDR3 is TGTGCCAGCAGCAAGGGACTCGGATTATTTTATTTT. This encodes CASSKGLGLFYF. The full variable domain, with the rest looked up from reference TRBV7-2 and TRBJ2-3, is GAGVSQSPSNKVTEKGKDVELRCDPISGHTALYWYRQSLGQGLEFLIYFQGNSAPDKSGLPSDRFSAERTGGSVSTLTIQRTQQEDSAVYLCASSKGLGLFYFGPGTRLTVL.

This chain connects TRBV25-1 to TRBJ2-1; 10 bases agree with TRBD2. Trimming took 4 bases from V and 1 from J; bases not matched to a gene: 4. The germline V gene has CDR1 MGHDK and CDR2 SYGVNS. CDR3 length equals 16 residues. CDR3 protein: CASSGSSGSSYNEQFF. In DNA form, the CDR3 reads TGTGCCAGCAGTGGGTCTAGCGGGAGTTCCTACAATGAGCAGTTCTTC.